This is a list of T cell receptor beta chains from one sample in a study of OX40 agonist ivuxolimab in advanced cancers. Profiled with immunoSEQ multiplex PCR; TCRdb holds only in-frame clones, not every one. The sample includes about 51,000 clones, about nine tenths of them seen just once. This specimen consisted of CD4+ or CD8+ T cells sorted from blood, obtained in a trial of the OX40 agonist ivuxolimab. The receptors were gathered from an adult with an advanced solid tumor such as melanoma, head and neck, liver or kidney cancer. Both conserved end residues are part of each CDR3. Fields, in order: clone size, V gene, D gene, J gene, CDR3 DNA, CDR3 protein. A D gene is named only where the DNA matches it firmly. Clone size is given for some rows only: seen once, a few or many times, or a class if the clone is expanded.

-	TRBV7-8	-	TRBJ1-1	TGTGCCAGCAGCTTCGGGAGGGGGGCCACTGAAGCTTTCTTT	CASSFGRGATEAFF
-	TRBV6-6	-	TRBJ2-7	TGTGCCAGCAGAAGGGACAACTACGAGCAGTACTTC	CASRRDNYEQYF
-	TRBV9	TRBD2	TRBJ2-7	TGTGCCAGCAGCGTAGCGGGGACTAGCGGGAACTACGAGCAGTACTTC	CASSVAGTSGNYEQYF
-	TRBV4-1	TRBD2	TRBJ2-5	TGCGCCAGCAGCCTTACTAGCGGGAGAGGAGAGACCCAGTACTTC	CASSLTSGRGETQYF
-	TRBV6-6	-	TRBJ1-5	TGTGCCAGCACCGATCAGACTGTTCAGCCCCAGCATTTT	CASTDQTVQPQHF
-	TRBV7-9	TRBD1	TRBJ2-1	TGTGCCAGCAGCCGGGACAGCCTTTACAATGAGCAGTTCTTC	CASSRDSLYNEQFF
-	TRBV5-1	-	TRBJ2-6	TGCGCCAGCAGCTTGCTTACGGGGACGGGGGCCAACGTCCTGACTTTC	CASSLLTGTGANVLTF
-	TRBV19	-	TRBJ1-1	TGTGCCAGTAGTATAGATTCGGGGGTCATGAACACTGAAGCTTTCTTT	CASSIDSGVMNTEAFF
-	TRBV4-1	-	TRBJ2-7	TGCGCCAGCAGCTCCCGGTGGGGCGAGCAGTACTTC	CASSSRWGEQYF
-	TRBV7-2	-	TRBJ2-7	TGTGCCAGCAGCCTTAGAGGGAGTACGTCCTACGAGCAGTACTTC	CASSLRGSTSYEQYF
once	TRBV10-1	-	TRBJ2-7	TGCGCCAGCAGTCCTACGGGGTTCCCCTACGAGCAGTACTTC	CASSPTGFPYEQYF
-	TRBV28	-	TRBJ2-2	TGTGCCAGCAGTTTGGGCGGCCCCGCGAACACCGGGGAGCTGTTTTTT	CASSLGGPANTGELFF
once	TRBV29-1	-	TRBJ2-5	TGCAGCGTTGGTGTGGGAAAAGAGACCCAGTACTTC	CSVGVGKETQYF